The 16 T cell receptor beta chains reported below all come from one sample, sequenced in a study of cytomegalovirus exposure and HLA in healthy donors. Primers for the PCR totalled 60 Vbeta and 13 Jbeta. Repertoires were generated with immunoSEQ multiplex PCR, while TCRdb's copy carries only in-frame clones and drops some. The sample records about 170,000 clones, less than 90% being singletons. The sample was PBMCs. The receptors come from a woman between 45 and 60 years old in good health and CMV-seropositive.

The rearrangement links TRBV7-9 to TRBJ1-5; 10 nucleotides align to TRBD1. This CDR3 spans 15 amino acids. Germline V CDR1 and CDR2: SEHNR, FQNEAQ (reference sequence). V lost 1 base, J lost 7 bases, and 4 bases stayed unmatched. In DNA, the CDR3 is TGTGCCAGCAGCTTAGGGGGACAGGGGTCCCAGCCCCAGCATTTT. Translating gives CASSLGGQGSQPQHF.

V usage is TRBV7-2 and J usage is TRBJ2-3, with a weak D call TRBD2 (6 bases). The CDR3 has 16 amino acids. Germline-derived CDR1 and CDR2 are SGHTA and FQGNSA. V shed 5 bases and J shed 4 bases, with 19 bases lying between them. CDR3 nucleotide sequence: TGTGCCAGCAGCGAACAGGCGGGGTGGGGCCCAGATACGCAGTATTTT. Amino acids: CASSEQAGWGPDTQYF.

The chain combines TRBV28 with TRBJ2-5; 11 bases match TRBD1. V gave up 4 bases and J gave up 3 bases; unmatched junction bases: 7. CDR1 is MDHEN, CDR2 SYDVKM, per germline. This CDR3 is built from 16 residues. The CDR3 sequence is CASSSNSGQGEETQYF. DNA of the CDR3: TGTGCCAGCAGTTCAAACTCGGGACAGGGGGAAGAGACCCAGTACTTC.

This clone was counted once. The CDR3 loop reads CASAGQHNQPQHF. The CDR3 coding sequence is TGTGCCAGCGCCGGACAGCACAATCAGCCCCAGCATTTT. The V gene is TRBV19, the J gene TRBJ1-5, with TRBD1 as a possible D gene (6 bases). The CDR3 extends over 13 amino acids. Germline CDR1 and CDR2: LNHDA and SQIVND (reference sequence). V was clipped by 9 bases and J by 3 bases, with 12 bases between them.

This clone was counted a single time. The chain is built from TRBV14 and TRBJ2-3; 10 bases are a match to TRBD1. There are 18 residues in the CDR3. The germline V gene has CDR1 SGHDN and CDR2 FVKESK. J gave up 5 bases and V 4 bases, and 15 bases lay outside the gene matches. CDR3 coding DNA: TGTGCCAGCAGCCTAATGCCGGGACAGGGGCCGGATCGAGATACGCAGTATTTT. This encodes CASSLMPGQGPDRDTQYF.

The chain combines TRBV6-1 with TRBJ1-5; TRBD1 matches at 7 bases. Germline values: CDR1 MNHNS, CDR2 SASEGT. The length of the CDR3 is 14 residues. Trimming cost V 11 bases and J 0 bases; bases outside gene matches: 7. CDR3 DNA: TGTGCCTGCACCGGGACAGTTAGCAATCAGCCCCAGCATTTT. Translating gives CACTGTVSNQPQHF.

The chain recombines TRBV10-1 with TRBJ2-7; D remains unclear. This CDR3 contains 13 residues. V was trimmed by 0 bases and J by 7 bases, leaving 10 bases between them. The germline CDR1 and CDR2 sequences are WNHNN and SYGVQD (reference sequence). The CDR3 DNA follows: TGCGCCAGCAGTGAGTCCCTTTCCGGGGAGCAGTACTTC. Amino acid sequence: CASSESLSGEQYF.

This chain joins TRBV7-2 and TRBJ1-1; tentatively, D is TRBD1 (5 bases). The length of the CDR3 is 14 residues. Germline assignment: CDR1 SGHTA and CDR2 FQGNSA. The V end lost 7 bases, the J end lost 3 bases, and 15 bases lay between the germline ends. The CDR3: CASTTSRGDTEAFF. The CDR3 region has the DNA TGTGCCAGCACCACTAGTCGGGGGGACACTGAAGCTTTCTTT.

The rearrangement links TRBV11-3 to TRBJ2-3; TRBD2 matches 7 bases. Germline CDR1 and CDR2: SGHNT and YENEEA. The CDR3 sequence is 14 residues long. The V gene end was trimmed by 4 bases and the J gene end by 6 bases; junction bases not matched to a gene: 7. Here the CDR3 reads CASSWGGSKDTQYF. The DNA for the CDR3 is TGTGCCAGCAGCTGGGGAGGGAGTAAGGATACGCAGTATTTT.

V gene TRBV10-3 combines with J gene TRBJ2-2; 10 nucleotides line up with TRBD1. The germline gives CDR1 ENHRY, CDR2 SYGVKD. This CDR3 has 16 amino acids. Trimming removed 4 bases from V and 6 bases from J; junction bases left unmatched: 8. CDR3 loop: CAISVPPGQGPGELFF. The CDR3 DNA is TGTGCCATCAGTGTTCCTCCGGGACAGGGGCCCGGGGAGCTGTTTTTT.

This sequence joins TRBV6-5 and TRBJ1-5; D unclear. V lost 1 base and J 9 bases, leaving 10 bases between the germline ends. The germline gives CDR1 MNHEY, CDR2 SVGAGI. The CDR3 sequence is 13 residues long. CDR3 in amino acids: CASSYLNTGPQHF. CDR3 bases: TGTGCCAGCAGTTACTTAAACACGGGGCCCCAGCATTTT.

The chain links TRBV27 to TRBJ1-1; 10 bases agree with TRBD1. The germline gives CDR1 MNHEY, CDR2 SMNVEV (reference sequence). CDR3 length equals 18 residues. V gave up 2 bases and J gave up 1 base; unmatched junction bases: 10. CDR3 in amino acids: CASSLADRGQVGNTEAFF. CDR3 coding DNA: TGTGCCAGCAGTTTAGCAGACAGGGGGCAGGTTGGGAACACTGAAGCTTTCTTT.

The chain uses TRBV7-3 and TRBJ2-5; TRBD2 matches at 9 bases. Germline trimming cut 5 bases from V and 4 bases from J; bases unmatched to any gene: 11. CDR1 and CDR2 (germline): SGHTA, FQGTGA. The CDR3 covers 16 residues. The CDR3 coding sequence is TGTGCCAGCAGCACAGCTGGCGGGGGGGCCAGAGAGACCCAGTACTTC. Translation gives CASSTAGGGARETQYF.

The chain recombines TRBV27 with TRBJ2-2; 7 bases are a match to TRBD2. V shed 2 bases and J 4 bases; nucleotides not matched to a gene: 4. Germline V gene lookup returns CDR1 MNHEY and CDR2 SMNVEV (reference sequence). This CDR3 spans 15 amino acids. The CDR3, as DNA: TGTGCCAGCAGTTTAGCGGGAGTGGGCACCGGGGAGCTGTTTTTT. This translates into CASSLAGVGTGELFF.

The rearrangement joins TRBV18 to TRBJ1-2; 7 bases are a match to TRBD1. Germline assignment: CDR1 KGHSH and CDR2 LQKENI. The trim removed 3 bases at V and 4 bases at J, leaving 8 bases unmatched. This CDR3 spans 15 amino acids. The CDR3 spells CASSPSIGQAYGYTF. CDR3 DNA sequence: TGTGCCAGCTCACCGTCGATTGGACAGGCCTATGGCTACACCTTC.

This clone was seen only a few times. The chain has TRBV4-3 and TRBJ1-4, with 7 bases aligning to TRBD1. Trimming at V came to 1 base and at J to 8 bases, leaving 7 bases not matched to a gene. The CDR3 loop spans 15 amino acids. Looked up from germline, CDR1 is LGHNA and CDR2 is YSLEER. The chain's CDR3 is CASSQVGGGWEKLFF. In nucleotides, the CDR3 is TGCGCCAGCAGCCAAGTAGGAGGGGGCTGGGAAAAACTGTTTTTT.